This is a list of T cell receptor beta chains from one sample in a study of vaccination and CD4 T cells after COVID-19. TCRdb reprocessed the PCR reads with MiXCR, giving one entry per CDR3 protein. The table records around 27,000 distinct CDR3 sequences, roughly 38% of them present only once. These receptors' antigens are unknown. The sequencing used CD4+ T cells from blood, cultured in vitro, collected about 7 months after SARS-CoV-2 vaccination. The receptors shown here come from a human donor who had recovered from COVID-19. Each CDR3 is given with its conserved first and last residue. The order of the fields is V gene, J gene, D gene, clone size, CDR3 protein, CDR3 DNA. D genes are given only for firm matches. Expanded clones get a size class; other rows say once, few or many, or leave the size out.

v_call: TRBV7-8; j_call: TRBJ2-7; d_call: TRBD1; clone_size: few; cdr3_aa: CASSLGGRGLYEQYF; cdr3_nt: TGTGCCAGCAGCTTAGGGGGCAGGGGGCTCTACGAGCAGTACTTC
v_call: TRBV27; j_call: TRBJ1-1; d_call: .; clone_size: few; cdr3_aa: CASSLFGNTATGTEAFF; cdr3_nt: TGTGCCAGCAGTTTATTTGGGAACACGGCGACGGGCACTGAAGCTTTCTTT
v_call: TRBV7-8; j_call: TRBJ2-5; d_call: TRBD1; clone_size: few; cdr3_aa: CASGGTGETQYF; cdr3_nt: TGTGCCAGCGGGGGGACAGGGGAGACCCAGTACTTC
v_call: TRBV27; j_call: TRBJ1-1; d_call: .; clone_size: .; cdr3_aa: CASSFSIVGGPNTEAFF; cdr3_nt: TGTGCCAGCAGTTTTTCTATTGTGGGGGGCCCAAACACTGAAGCTTTCTTT
v_call: TRBV10-3; j_call: TRBJ2-1; d_call: .; clone_size: few; cdr3_aa: CAISPDGSSYNEQFF; cdr3_nt: TGTGCCATCAGTCCTGACGGGAGCTCCTACAATGAGCAGTTCTTC
v_call: TRBV25-1; j_call: TRBJ1-1; d_call: .; clone_size: .; cdr3_aa: CASSEFLAGSATEAFF; cdr3_nt: TGTGCCAGCAGTGAATTTTTAGCAGGGTCGGCCACTGAAGCTTTCTTT
v_call: TRBV6-5; j_call: TRBJ2-1; d_call: TRBD1; clone_size: few; cdr3_aa: CASSYGTGGDEQFF; cdr3_nt: TGTGCCAGCAGTTACGGGACAGGGGGGGATGAGCAGTTCTTC
v_call: TRBV6-1; j_call: TRBJ2-7; d_call: .; clone_size: medium-sized; cdr3_aa: CASRKDPTGSYEQYF; cdr3_nt: TGTGCCAGCAGGAAGGACCCGACGGGCTCCTACGAGCAGTACTTC
v_call: TRBV4-1; j_call: TRBJ1-2; d_call: TRBD1; clone_size: once; cdr3_aa: CASSQGAGTGPYGYTF; cdr3_nt: TGCGCCAGCAGCCAAGGAGCCGGGACAGGGCCCTATGGCTACACCTTC
v_call: TRBV20-1; j_call: TRBJ2-5; d_call: .; clone_size: .; cdr3_aa: CSASGQTQETQYF; cdr3_nt: TGCAGTGCTAGCGGGCAAACCCAAGAGACCCAGTACTTC
v_call: TRBV2; j_call: TRBJ1-6; d_call: .; clone_size: few; cdr3_aa: CASNRVPGGSPLHF; cdr3_nt: TGTGCCAGCAACCGGGTCCCCGGCGGATCACCCCTCCACTTT
v_call: TRBV25-1; j_call: TRBJ2-5; d_call: TRBD1; clone_size: .; cdr3_aa: CASSDWDRGAVETQYF; cdr3_nt: TGTGCCAGCAGTGACTGGGACAGGGGAGCCGTAGAGACCCAGTACTTC
v_call: TRBV12-3/TRBV12-4; j_call: TRBJ2-3; d_call: .; clone_size: .; cdr3_aa: CASSLHTDTQYF; cdr3_nt: TGTGCCAGCAGCTTACACACAGATACGCAGTATTTT
v_call: TRBV6-5; j_call: TRBJ1-1; d_call: .; clone_size: .; cdr3_aa: CASSFTQGRITEAFF; cdr3_nt: TGTGCCAGCAGTTTCACACAGGGAAGGATCACTGAAGCTTTCTTT
v_call: TRBV7-8; j_call: TRBJ2-2; d_call: TRBD2; clone_size: .; cdr3_aa: CASSFREGSNTGELFF; cdr3_nt: TGTGCCAGCAGCTTTAGGGAGGGCTCGAACACCGGGGAGCTGTTTTTT
v_call: TRBV7-2; j_call: TRBJ2-1; d_call: TRBD2; clone_size: once; cdr3_aa: CASSSPTSGRQGAGYNEQFF; cdr3_nt: TGTGCCAGCAGCTCACCCACTAGCGGGAGGCAAGGTGCGGGCTACAATGAGCAGTTCTTC
v_call: TRBV20-1; j_call: TRBJ2-1; d_call: TRBD1; clone_size: few; cdr3_aa: CSAREARGYEQFF; cdr3_nt: TGCAGTGCTAGAGAGGCCAGGGGGTATGAGCAGTTCTTC
v_call: TRBV7-2; j_call: TRBJ1-1; d_call: .; clone_size: .; cdr3_aa: CASSRGPDTEAFF; cdr3_nt: TGTGCCAGCAGCCGAGGGCCGGACACTGAAGCTTTCTTT
v_call: TRBV6-2/TRBV6-3; j_call: TRBJ2-7; d_call: .; clone_size: few; cdr3_aa: CATSLGLGPENFYEQYF; cdr3_nt: TGTGCCACCTCCCTGGGGCTAGGCCCTGAAAATTTCTACGAGCAGTACTTC
v_call: TRBV5-4; j_call: TRBJ1-1; d_call: .; clone_size: .; cdr3_aa: CASSLRVGEAFF; cdr3_nt: TGTGCCAGCAGCTTACGGGTGGGTGAAGCTTTCTTT
v_call: TRBV28; j_call: TRBJ1-2; d_call: .; clone_size: .; cdr3_aa: CASRYGGTYQKYGYTF; cdr3_nt: TGTGCCAGCCGATACGGGGGGACCTACCAAAAATATGGCTACACCTTC
v_call: TRBV20-1; j_call: TRBJ2-7; d_call: TRBD1; clone_size: .; cdr3_aa: CSASKIPTGSGGEQYF; cdr3_nt: TGCAGTGCTAGCAAAATACCGACAGGGTCAGGGGGCGAGCAGTACTTC
v_call: TRBV19; j_call: TRBJ1-5; d_call: .; clone_size: .; cdr3_aa: CASSIGVGQPQHF; cdr3_nt: TGTGCCAGTAGTATAGGCGTTGGTCAGCCCCAGCATTTT
v_call: TRBV11-3; j_call: TRBJ2-5; d_call: .; clone_size: .; cdr3_aa: CASSLSGRQETQYF; cdr3_nt: TGTGCCAGCAGCTTATCGGGGCGCCAAGAGACCCAGTACTTC
v_call: TRBV6-5; j_call: TRBJ2-6; d_call: .; clone_size: few; cdr3_aa: CASSYSVDGTARLDSGANVLTF; cdr3_nt: TGTGCCAGCAGTTACTCAGTTGATGGAACGGCACGGTTGGACTCTGGGGCCAACGTCCTGACTTTC
v_call: TRBV20-1; j_call: TRBJ1-6; d_call: .; clone_size: few; cdr3_aa: CSARISRSSYNSPLHF; cdr3_nt: TGCAGTGCTAGAATTTCCAGGAGCTCCTATAATTCACCCCTCCACTTT
v_call: TRBV4-3; j_call: TRBJ2-1; d_call: .; clone_size: .; cdr3_aa: CASSQGDLLYNEQFF; cdr3_nt: TGCGCCAGCAGCCAAGGGGACCTTCTCTACAATGAGCAGTTCTTC
v_call: TRBV12-3/TRBV12-4; j_call: TRBJ1-1; d_call: .; clone_size: .; cdr3_aa: CASRQHGDYNEAFF; cdr3_nt: TGTGCCAGCAGACAACACGGGGATTATAATGAAGCTTTCTTT
v_call: TRBV2; j_call: TRBJ1-6; d_call: TRBD1; clone_size: .; cdr3_aa: CASRGQGNSPLHF; cdr3_nt: TGTGCCAGCAGGGGACAGGGGAATTCACCCCTCCACTTT
v_call: TRBV18; j_call: TRBJ2-6; d_call: TRBD1; clone_size: .; cdr3_aa: CASSRTGTGVPSGANVLTF; cdr3_nt: TGTGCCAGCTCCCGTACCGGGACAGGGGTCCCCTCTGGGGCCAACGTCCTGACTTTC
v_call: TRBV7-3; j_call: TRBJ2-7; d_call: .; clone_size: .; cdr3_aa: CASSPQGYTSYYEKQYF; cdr3_nt: TGTGCCAGCAGCCCCCAGGGGTATACAAGCTACTACGAGAAGCAGTACTTC
v_call: TRBV15; j_call: TRBJ2-1; d_call: TRBD2; clone_size: .; cdr3_aa: CATSKRLAGGDEQFF; cdr3_nt: TGTGCCACCAGCAAGAGACTAGCGGGGGGGGATGAGCAGTTCTTC
v_call: TRBV28; j_call: TRBJ2-2; d_call: TRBD2; clone_size: .; cdr3_aa: CASKSAAGGPIGELFF; cdr3_nt: TGTGCCAGCAAATCCGCAGCGGGAGGGCCGATCGGGGAGCTGTTTTTT
v_call: TRBV7-2; j_call: TRBJ2-5; d_call: .; clone_size: few; cdr3_aa: CASSLDGSRWETQYF; cdr3_nt: TGTGCCAGCAGCTTAGACGGGAGTAGATGGGAGACCCAGTACTTC
v_call: TRBV7-2; j_call: TRBJ2-5; d_call: TRBD2; clone_size: .; cdr3_aa: CASSLGLLAGETQYF; cdr3_nt: TGTGCCAGCAGCTTAGGGCTCCTAGCGGGAGAGACCCAGTACTTC
v_call: TRBV29-1; j_call: TRBJ2-5; d_call: .; clone_size: .; cdr3_aa: CSVAPGAGETQYF; cdr3_nt: TGCAGCGTTGCTCCCGGGGCCGGAGAGACCCAGTACTTC
v_call: TRBV27; j_call: TRBJ2-7; d_call: TRBD2; clone_size: few; cdr3_aa: CASSLASGNPSKSYEQYF; cdr3_nt: TGTGCCAGCAGTTTAGCTAGCGGGAACCCCTCGAAGTCCTACGAGCAGTACTTC
v_call: TRBV6-2/TRBV6-3; j_call: TRBJ1-2; d_call: .; clone_size: few; cdr3_aa: CASSPEIYGYTF; cdr3_nt: TGTGCCAGCAGCCCAGAGATCTATGGCTACACCTTC
v_call: TRBV20-1; j_call: TRBJ2-7; d_call: .; clone_size: .; cdr3_aa: CSARNRDTSYEQYF; cdr3_nt: TGCAGTGCTAGAAACCGGGACACCTCCTACGAGCAGTACTTC